This T cell receptor (beta chain) was identified in a study of blood T cell repertoires in COVID-19. Study background: Researchers got acute and convalescent COVID-19 samples from the United States, Italy and Spain. From T cells, B-cell-depleted T cells, or PBMCs came the material, which was cDNA or gDNA.

V lost 5 bases and J 0 bases, leaving 12 bases between the germline ends. Germline values: CDR1 SGHRS, CDR2 YFSETQ. The CDR3 runs to 15 residues. Sequenced by immunoSEQ multiplex PCR; TCRdb stores in-frame clones only, minus some. In the table there are over 70,000 clones, less than 85% of which are singletons. This sequence joins TRBV5-1 and TRBJ1-3; possibly TRBD1 for D (6 bases). The receptor was isolated from a woman older than 75 with acute or convalescent COVID-19. Sequencing was carried out using peripheral blood. The CDR3 bases are TGCGCCAGCAGTTACGGGGGGCTCTCTGGAAACACCATATATTTT. Encoded protein: CASSYGGLSGNTIYF. Supplemented by reference TRBV5-1 and TRBJ1-3, the full variable domain reads KAGVTQTPRYLIKTRGQQVTLSCSPISGHRSVSWYQQTPGQGLQFLFEYFSETQRNKGNFPGRFSGRQFSNSRSEMNVSTLELGDSALYLCASSYGGLSGNTIYFGEGSWLTVV.